One sample yielded the 14 T cell receptor beta chains listed below, sequenced in a study of cytomegalovirus exposure and HLA in healthy donors. PCR employed 60 Vbeta and 13 Jbeta primers. Produced via immunoSEQ multiplex PCR; TCRdb's table is partial and in-frame only. The table includes approximately 150,000 clones, more than 75% detected once. Sequenced input: PBMCs. The receptor source for this set is a man between 18 and 35 years old in good health and CMV-seropositive.

The V and J genes are TRBV2 and TRBJ2-6; D unresolved. This CDR3 region has 15 residues. V gave up 6 bases and J gave up 0 bases, with 9 bases separating them. In germline, CDR1 is SNHLY, CDR2 FYNNEI. The CDR3 here is CASRSGFSGANVLTF. DNA of the CDR3: TGTGCCAGCAGATCAGGCTTCTCTGGGGCCAACGTCCTGACTTTC.

The gene calls are TRBV7-2 and TRBJ1-5; D remains unclear. CDR1 and CDR2 from the germline V gene are SGHTA and FQGNSA. Trimming took 0 bases from V and 2 from J, leaving 5 bases between them. This CDR3 spans 14 amino acids. The CDR3, as DNA: TGTGCCAGCAGCTTAGCGTCCGGCAATCAGCCCCAGCATTTT. Translated: CASSLASGNQPQHF.

The rearrangement links TRBV19 to TRBJ2-5, with TRBD1 matching over 9 bases. The junction had 8 bases not matched to a gene; V was cut back by 10 bases and J by 5 bases. This CDR3 is built from 13 residues. Per the germline V gene, CDR1 is LNHDA and CDR2 is SQIVND (reference sequence). The CDR3 region has the DNA TGTGCCACTGGGGGACAGGGTGATGAGACCCAGTACTTC. Its protein product is CATGGQGDETQYF.

This CDR3 reads CASSSAGAAVRKLFF. DNA of the CDR3: TGTGCCAGCAGCTCGGCAGGGGCGGCGGTTCGTAAACTGTTTTTT. The chain links TRBV11-1 to TRBJ1-4; D possibly corresponds to TRBD1 (6 bases). The V gene's germline CDR1 is SGHAT and CDR2 FQDESV (reference sequence). Trimming took 4 bases from V and 11 from J, leaving 20 bases between them. The CDR3 length is 15 residues.

This CDR3 is CASSLPGQRDYGYTF. Here the CDR3 DNA reads TGTGCCAGCAGCTTACCGGGACAGAGAGACTATGGCTACACCTTC. The chain employs TRBV5-4 and TRBJ1-2; 7 nucleotides align to TRBD1. CDR1 SGHNT and CDR2 YYREEE come from the germline V gene (reference sequence). The V segment lost 2 bases and the J segment 3 bases; nucleotides outside the gene matches: 7. This CDR3 is built from 15 residues.

The V and J genes are TRBV15 and TRBJ2-5; TRBD1 aligns across 7 bases. The CDR3 length is 15 residues. Germline V lookup: CDR1 LNHNV, CDR2 YYDKDF (reference sequence). Germline trimming cut 2 bases from V and 4 bases from J; bases unmatched to any gene: 7. Here the CDR3 DNA reads TGTGCCACCAGCAGACCCAGGGGGTTAGGAGAGACCCAGTACTTC. Translating gives CATSRPRGLGETQYF.

This chain links TRBV7-2 with TRBJ1-4, with TRBD1 matching 8 bases. CDR3 length: 15 residues. CDR1 is SGHTA and CDR2 is FQGNSA in the germline V gene. Trimming cost V 5 bases and J 8 bases; bases outside gene matches: 10. DNA of the CDR3: TGTGCCAGCAGCCTAGGGGACAGGATTGAGGAAAAACTGTTTTTT. It encodes CASSLGDRIEEKLFF.

The V and J genes are TRBV29-1 and TRBJ1-1; D is possibly TRBD1 (6 bases). This CDR3 is 14 amino acids long. Germline CDR1 is SQVTM and CDR2 is ANQGSEA. V was trimmed by 3 bases and J by 6 bases, leaving 17 bases between them. The CDR3 here is CSVDLSGGFAEAFF. In DNA form, the CDR3 reads TGCAGCGTTGACCTAAGTGGGGGCTTCGCTGAAGCTTTCTTT.

The chain couples TRBV30 to TRBJ1-5; TRBD1 is a possible D gene (6 bases). The germline CDR1 and CDR2 sequences are GTSNPN and SVGIG (reference sequence). The length of the CDR3 is 13 residues. V was cut by 2 bases and J by 5 bases, with 10 bases left in between. CDR3 region: CAWSQGPDQPQHF. CDR3 coding DNA: TGTGCCTGGAGTCAGGGGCCTGATCAGCCCCAGCATTTT.

The count of this clone is one. The genes are TRBV4-3 and TRBJ1-1; 9 bases agree with TRBD1. J was trimmed by 1 base and V by 2 bases; bases with no gene match: 2. Germline loops: CDR1 LGHNA, CDR2 YSLEER. This CDR3 has 15 residues. The CDR3 sequence: CASSQRDRENTEAFF. The CDR3 DNA sequence: TGCGCCAGCAGCCAAAGGGACAGGGAGAACACTGAAGCTTTCTTT.

This clone appeared a few times. This CDR3 is CASSPTSGGQYEQYF. DNA for the CDR3: TGTGCCAGCAGCCCCACTAGCGGGGGACAGTACGAGCAGTACTTC. The J gene is TRBJ2-7, the V gene TRBV6-5, with 11 bases lining up with TRBD2. CDR3 length: 15 amino acids. CDR1 and CDR2 from the germline V gene are MNHEY and SVGAGI. V was clipped by 6 bases and J by 4 bases; unmatched bases: 8.

A few counts support this clone. The chain carries TRBV7-2 and TRBJ1-1; no clear D. Germline CDR1 reads SGHTA; CDR2 reads FQGNSA. The length of the CDR3 is 12 residues. Trimming left V 1 base short and J 11 bases short, with 11 bases between. This CDR3 reads CASSLGPPRAFF. The CDR3 DNA follows: TGTGCCAGCAGCTTAGGCCCACCTAGGGCTTTCTTT.

The chain links TRBV15 to TRBJ2-1; 8 nucleotides match TRBD2. The CDR3 loop spans 16 amino acids. The junction had 4 bases not matched to a gene; V was cut back by 1 base and J by 2 bases. Germline CDR1 is LNHNV and CDR2 is YYDKDF (reference sequence). This chain's CDR3 is CATSRAGTSAYNEQFF. Here the CDR3 DNA reads TGTGCCACCAGCAGAGCCGGGACTAGTGCCTACAATGAGCAGTTCTTC.

CDR3 DNA: TGTGCCAGCAGCGCGACAGGTTTCCTAACCGGGGAGCTGTTTTTT. This encodes CASSATGFLTGELFF. The chain has TRBV25-1 and TRBJ2-2, with TRBD1 as a possible D gene (6 bases). Germline CDR1 and CDR2: MGHDK and SYGVNS. V shed 6 bases and J shed 5 bases, with 16 bases lying between them. CDR3 size: 15 residues.